This TCR beta chain was captured by sequencing in a study of OX40 agonist ivuxolimab in advanced cancers. Study as a whole: It was ivuxolimab, an agonistic anti-OX40 (CD134) antibody, that patients were treated with. Dose-escalation subjects each had hepatocellular carcinoma, melanoma, renal cell or head and neck cancer. Study results and limitations: There was clonal expansion of CD4+ and CD8+ blood T cells by week 6 at 0.1 to 3.0 mg/kg. In general, CD8+ T cells held more expanded clones than CD4+ did, on average.

For this clone: The antigen is unknown.

Clones were read by immunoSEQ multiplex PCR, and TCRdb kept only the in-frame ones, dropping some. In the table there are about 68,000 clones, roughly nine tenths of which are singletons. The CDR3 covers 15 residues. Looked up from germline, CDR1 is SGHAT and CDR2 is FQNNGV. V was pared by 0 bases and J by 9 bases, with 8 bases of the junction left unmatched. Sample: CD4+ or CD8+ T cells sorted from blood, taken in a trial of the OX40 agonist ivuxolimab. The J gene is TRBJ2-1, the V gene TRBV11-2, with TRBD1 matching over 7 bases. The clonotype was recovered from an adult with an advanced solid tumor such as melanoma, head and neck, liver or kidney cancer. The CDR3 nucleotides are TGTGCCAGCAGCTTAGAGAGGGGGCAGGGCAGTGAGCAGTTCTTC. It specifies CASSLERGQGSEQFF.